A single T cell receptor beta chain is shown here with its context. The record originates from a study of blood T cell repertoires in COVID-19. For the study at large: Samples representing acute and convalescent COVID-19 were sourced from the United States, Italy and Spain. Sources were T cells, B-cell-depleted T cells, or PBMCs; the material itself was cDNA or gDNA.

Germline V lookup: CDR1 MNHNS, CDR2 SASEGT. This CDR3 is 15 amino acids long. V dropped 3 bases and J dropped 4 bases, with 15 bases sitting between them. Using immunoSEQ multiplex PCR, the repertoire was profiled, and TCRdb retains in-frame clones only, with some absent. The sample yields around 60,000 clones, around 90% seen once. Sequences were obtained from peripheral blood. The J gene is TRBJ1-1, the V gene TRBV6-1, with TRBD1 as a possible D gene (5 bases). The sequence came from a man between 60 and 75 years old with acute or convalescent COVID-19. The CDR3 DNA is TGTGCCAGCAGTGAGCCCCCGGGGGGGAGCACTGAAGCTTTCTTT. This sequence encodes CASSEPPGGSTEAFF.